This T cell receptor beta chain derives from a study of blood T cell repertoires in COVID-19. Looking at the study overall: Acute and convalescent COVID-19 specimens originated in the United States, Italy and Spain.

In this sample, this clone turned up once. Participants came from fewer than 25 US areas, aged about 18 to 89 years. Donors of Cohort 3 who recovered were those that had two negative PCRs, clearance, or symptom resolution. Methods used by the authors: Researchers report that nucleated cell counts were estimated from reference gene primer amplification. The table came from immunoSEQ multiplex PCR; TCRdb's copy has only in-frame clones and leaves some out. V and J calls and clone size follow that table, whereas D and trimming were derived from the DNA. Altogether around 430,000 clones are present, 80% to 90% being singletons, with the ten largest covering about a tenth. CDR3 length: 16 amino acids. Looked up from germline, CDR1 is SGHRS and CDR2 is YFSETQ. Unmatched junction bases numbered 6, after V lost 4 bases and J lost 5 bases.

The rearrangement links TRBV5-1 to TRBJ2-1; 13 positions match TRBD2. The sequence was obtained from a woman in her fifties or sixties who had recovered from COVID-19. Sample: PBMCs or T cells enriched from blood (not recorded which). In DNA, the CDR3 is TGCGCCAGCAGCCTCGGGACTAGCGGGACTAACAATGAGCAGTTCTTC. Its translation is CASSLGTSGTNNEQFF.